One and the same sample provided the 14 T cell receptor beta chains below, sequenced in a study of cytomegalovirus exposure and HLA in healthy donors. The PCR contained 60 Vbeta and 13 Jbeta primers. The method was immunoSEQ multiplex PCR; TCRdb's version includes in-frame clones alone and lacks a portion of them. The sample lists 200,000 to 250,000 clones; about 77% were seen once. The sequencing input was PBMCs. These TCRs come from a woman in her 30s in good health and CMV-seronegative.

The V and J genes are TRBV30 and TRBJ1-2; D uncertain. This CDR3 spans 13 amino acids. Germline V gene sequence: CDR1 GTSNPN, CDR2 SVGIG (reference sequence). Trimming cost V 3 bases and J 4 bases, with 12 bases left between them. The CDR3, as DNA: TGTGCCTGGAGGAGACACCTGTCCTATGGCTACACCTTC. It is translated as CAWRRHLSYGYTF. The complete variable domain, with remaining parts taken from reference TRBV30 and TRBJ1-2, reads SQTIHQWPATLVQPVGSPLSLECTVEGTSNPNLYWYRQAAGRGLQLLFYSVGIGQISSEVPQNLSASRPQDRQFILSSKKLLLSDSGFYLCAWRRHLSYGYTFGSGTRLTVV.

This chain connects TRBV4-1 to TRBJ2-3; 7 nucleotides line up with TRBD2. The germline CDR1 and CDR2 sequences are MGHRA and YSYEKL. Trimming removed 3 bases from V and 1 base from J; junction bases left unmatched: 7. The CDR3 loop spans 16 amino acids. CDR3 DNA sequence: TGCGCCAGCAGCCATTCTTCTAGCGGACGCACAGATACGCAGTATTTT. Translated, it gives CASSHSSSGRTDTQYF.

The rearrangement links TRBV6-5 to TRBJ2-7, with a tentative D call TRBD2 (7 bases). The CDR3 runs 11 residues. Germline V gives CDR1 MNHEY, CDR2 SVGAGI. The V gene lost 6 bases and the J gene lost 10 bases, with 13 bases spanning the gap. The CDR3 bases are TGTGCCAGCAGCCAAGGGGGGGGCCAGTACTTC. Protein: CASSQGGGQYF.

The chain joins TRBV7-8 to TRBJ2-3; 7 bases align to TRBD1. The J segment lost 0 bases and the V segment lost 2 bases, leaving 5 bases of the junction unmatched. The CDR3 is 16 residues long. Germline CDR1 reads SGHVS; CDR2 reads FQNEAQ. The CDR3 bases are TGTGCCAGCAGCTTACGAGGGGGCACCAGCACAGATACGCAGTATTTT. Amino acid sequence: CASSLRGGTSTDTQYF.

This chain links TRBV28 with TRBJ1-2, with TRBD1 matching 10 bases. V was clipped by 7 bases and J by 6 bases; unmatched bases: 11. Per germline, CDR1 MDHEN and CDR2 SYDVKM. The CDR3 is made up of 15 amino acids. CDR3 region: CASTHPRTGGDGYTF. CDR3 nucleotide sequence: TGTGCCAGCACCCACCCCCGGACAGGGGGGGATGGCTACACCTTC.

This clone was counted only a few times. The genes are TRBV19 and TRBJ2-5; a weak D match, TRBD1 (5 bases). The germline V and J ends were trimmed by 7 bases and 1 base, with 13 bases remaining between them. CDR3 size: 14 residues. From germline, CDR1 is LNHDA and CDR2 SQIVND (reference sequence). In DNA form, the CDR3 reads TGTGCCAGTAACCCAGGGTTTGGCCAAGAGACCCAGTACTTC. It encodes CASNPGFGQETQYF.

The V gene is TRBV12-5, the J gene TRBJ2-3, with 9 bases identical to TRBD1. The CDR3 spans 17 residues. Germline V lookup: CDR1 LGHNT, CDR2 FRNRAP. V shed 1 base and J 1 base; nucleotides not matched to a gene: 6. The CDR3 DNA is TGTGCTAGTGGTTTGGGGGGACAGGGATTCGGCACAGATACGCAGTATTTT. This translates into CASGLGGQGFGTDTQYF.

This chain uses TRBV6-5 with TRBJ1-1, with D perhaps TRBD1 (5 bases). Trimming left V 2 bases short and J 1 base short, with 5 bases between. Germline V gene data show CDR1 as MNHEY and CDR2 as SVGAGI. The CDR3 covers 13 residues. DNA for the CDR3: TGTGCCAGCAGTTACGACAGGAACACTGAAGCTTTCTTT. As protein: CASSYDRNTEAFF.

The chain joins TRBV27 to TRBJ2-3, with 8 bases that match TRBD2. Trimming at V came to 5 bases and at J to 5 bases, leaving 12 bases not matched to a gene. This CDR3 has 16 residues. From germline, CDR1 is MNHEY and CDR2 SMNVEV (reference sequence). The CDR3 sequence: CASSPLGSGSVDTQYF. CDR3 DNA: TGTGCCAGCAGTCCCTTGGGGAGCGGGAGTGTAGATACGCAGTATTTT.

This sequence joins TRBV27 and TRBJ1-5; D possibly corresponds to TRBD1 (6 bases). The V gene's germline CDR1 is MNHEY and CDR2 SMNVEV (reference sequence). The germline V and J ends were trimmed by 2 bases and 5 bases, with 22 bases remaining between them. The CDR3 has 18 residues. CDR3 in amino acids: CASSLEGRGAGRDQPQHF. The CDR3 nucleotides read TGTGCCAGCAGTTTAGAGGGACGGGGGGCGGGGAGAGATCAGCCCCAGCATTTT.

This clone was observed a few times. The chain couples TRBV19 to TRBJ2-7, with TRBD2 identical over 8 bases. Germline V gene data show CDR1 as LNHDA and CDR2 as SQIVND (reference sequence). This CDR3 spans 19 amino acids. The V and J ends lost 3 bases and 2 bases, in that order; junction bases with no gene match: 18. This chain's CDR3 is CASSIRPPRLAQHPYEQYF. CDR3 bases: TGTGCCAGTAGTATTCGGCCACCAAGACTAGCGCAACATCCCTACGAGCAGTACTTC.

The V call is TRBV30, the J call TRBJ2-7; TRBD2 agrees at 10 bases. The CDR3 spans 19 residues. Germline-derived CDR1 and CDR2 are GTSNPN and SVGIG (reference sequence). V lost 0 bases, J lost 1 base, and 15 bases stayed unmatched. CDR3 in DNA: TGTGCCTGGAGTGTACATTGGGCTAGCGGGGGACCCAGGTCCTACGAGCAGTACTTC. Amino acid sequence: CAWSVHWASGGPRSYEQYF.

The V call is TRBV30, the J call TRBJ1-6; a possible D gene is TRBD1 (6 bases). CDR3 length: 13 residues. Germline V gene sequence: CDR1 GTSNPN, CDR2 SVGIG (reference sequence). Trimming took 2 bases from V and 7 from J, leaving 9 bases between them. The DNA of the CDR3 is TGTGCCTGGAGTAGACAGGAGAATTCACCCCTCCACTTT. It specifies CAWSRQENSPLHF.

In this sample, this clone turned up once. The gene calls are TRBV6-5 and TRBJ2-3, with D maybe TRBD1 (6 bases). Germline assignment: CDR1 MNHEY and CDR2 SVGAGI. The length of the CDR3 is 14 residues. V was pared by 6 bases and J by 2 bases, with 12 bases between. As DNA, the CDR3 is TGTGCCAGCAGATCTCAGGGGTACACAGATACGCAGTATTTT. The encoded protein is CASRSQGYTDTQYF.